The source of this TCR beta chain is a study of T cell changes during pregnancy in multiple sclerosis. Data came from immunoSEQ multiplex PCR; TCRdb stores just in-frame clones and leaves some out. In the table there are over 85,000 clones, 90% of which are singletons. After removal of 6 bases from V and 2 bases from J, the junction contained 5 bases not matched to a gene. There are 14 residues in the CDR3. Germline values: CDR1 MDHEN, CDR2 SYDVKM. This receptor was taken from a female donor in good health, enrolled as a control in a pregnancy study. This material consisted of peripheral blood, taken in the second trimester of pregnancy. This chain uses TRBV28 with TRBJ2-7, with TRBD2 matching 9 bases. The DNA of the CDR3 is TGTGCCAGCAGGGCGCGGGAGGGCCCCTACGAGCAGTACTTC. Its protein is CASRAREGPYEQYF.